These 23 T cell receptor beta chains came from one sample sequenced in a study of STAT5B mutations in CD4+ large granular lymphocyte leukemia. Clones were sequenced by immunoSEQ multiplex PCR, and TCRdb holds only the in-frame ones, with some missing. The table records over 35,000 clones, roughly four fifths of them present only once. The sample consisted of CD4+ T cells from blood buffy coats. The receptors stem from a human donor in good health.

The chain couples TRBV29-1 to TRBJ1-1, with no clear D. CDR3 length equals 13 residues. Per the germline V gene, CDR1 is SQVTM and CDR2 is ANQGSEA. V gave up 3 bases and J gave up 5 bases, with 13 bases separating them. CDR3 protein: CSVDKGPGTEAFF. The CDR3 coding sequence is TGCAGCGTTGATAAGGGCCCTGGTACTGAAGCTTTCTTT.

The chain carries TRBV4-1 and TRBJ2-2; D call uncertain. CDR3 size: 14 residues. Trimming pared 1 base from V and 4 bases from J, leaving 7 bases between. CDR1 MGHRA and CDR2 YSYEKL come from the germline V gene. The CDR3 DNA is TGCGCCAGCAGCCAAGGACCCGTCACCGGGGAGCTGTTTTTT. Its protein product is CASSQGPVTGELFF.

The gene calls are TRBV7-9 and TRBJ2-7; 10 positions match TRBD1. J was trimmed by 5 bases and V by 1 base; bases with no gene match: 2. Germline CDR1 and CDR2: SEHNR and FQNEAQ (reference sequence). The CDR3 is 14 residues long. The CDR3 protein is CASSLGQGADEQYF. The CDR3 DNA reads as TGTGCCAGCAGCTTAGGACAGGGGGCTGACGAGCAGTACTTC.

The chain links TRBV4-2 to TRBJ1-1; D is possibly TRBD1 (5 bases). V lost 0 bases and J 5 bases, leaving 7 bases between the germline ends. The V gene's germline CDR1 is LGHNA and CDR2 YNFKEQ. CDR3 length equals 13 residues. The CDR3, as DNA: TGTGCCAGCAGCCAAGATAGGGGAACTGAAGCTTTCTTT. Protein: CASSQDRGTEAFF.

The gene calls are TRBV7-3 and TRBJ2-1, with TRBD2 matching over 11 bases. CDR3 size: 15 residues. In germline, CDR1 is SGHTA, CDR2 FQGTGA. J gave up 2 bases and V 4 bases, and 1 base lay outside the gene matches. The DNA of the CDR3 is TGTGCCAGCAGCTATAGCGGGGGGGCCTACAATGAGCAGTTCTTC. Its translation: CASSYSGGAYNEQFF.

V usage is TRBV27 and J usage is TRBJ2-4; D call uncertain. This CDR3 is built from 13 residues. Germline values: CDR1 MNHEY, CDR2 SMNVEV (reference sequence). The V end was cut by 4 bases, the J end by 0 bases, with 4 bases between. CDR3 sequence (DNA): TGTGCCAGCAGTTCCTCAGCCAAAAACATTCAGTACTTC. This gives the protein CASSSSAKNIQYF.

This chain connects TRBV30 to TRBJ2-6; no clear D. Germline loops: CDR1 GTSNPN, CDR2 SVGIG (reference sequence). The CDR3 covers 15 residues. V dropped 3 bases and J dropped 0 bases, with 9 bases sitting between them. The CDR3 reads CAWSVYSSGANVLTF. CDR3 coding DNA: TGTGCCTGGAGCGTCTACAGCTCTGGGGCCAACGTCCTGACTTTC.

The V call is TRBV23-1, the J call TRBJ2-1, with a tentative D call TRBD2 (6 bases). TRBV23-1 qualifies as an ORF whose function is uncertain. V was clipped by 2 bases and J by 3 bases, with 8 bases between them. The CDR3 runs 14 residues. CDR3 nucleotides: TGCGCCAGCAGTCAAACCGGGGGCTACAATGAGCAGTTCTTC. This sequence encodes CASSQTGGYNEQFF.

The chain joins TRBV19 to TRBJ1-5, with D hard to call. The CDR3 is made up of 14 amino acids. Germline loops: CDR1 LNHDA, CDR2 SQIVND (reference sequence). V lost 6 bases and J lost 3, with 12 bases in between. The CDR3: CASRASRHNQPQHF. The CDR3 bases are TGTGCCAGTAGAGCCTCTCGGCACAATCAGCCCCAGCATTTT.

The genes are TRBV11-2 and TRBJ1-1, with D possibly being TRBD1 (5 bases). CDR1 SGHAT and CDR2 FQNNGV come from the germline V gene. The CDR3 runs 13 residues. V lost 4 bases and J 7 bases, leaving 13 bases between the germline ends. DNA for the CDR3: TGTGCCAGCAGCTCGCGACAGAGAGGTGAAGCTTTCTTT. Its protein is CASSSRQRGEAFF.

This chain links TRBV7-9 with TRBJ2-4; the D gene is possibly TRBD1 (6 bases). Germline V gives CDR1 SEHNR, CDR2 FQNEAQ (reference sequence). The CDR3 runs 14 residues. V shed 5 bases and J shed 6 bases, with 14 bases lying between them. This chain's CDR3 is CASSPYGQRNIQYF. The CDR3 coding sequence is TGTGCCAGCAGCCCGTACGGACAGAGAAACATTCAGTACTTC.

J is TRBJ1-5 and V is TRBV19; D not certain. The CDR3 runs 16 residues. Between the trimmed V and J ends, which lost 5 bases and 0 bases, there was a span of 14 bases. Per germline, CDR1 LNHDA and CDR2 SQIVND (reference sequence). CDR3 loop: CASSPLRVYSNQPQHF. The CDR3 DNA reads TGTGCCAGTAGTCCCCTCCGGGTCTATAGCAATCAGCCCCAGCATTTT.

The V and J genes are TRBV5-1 and TRBJ2-1, with a possible D match to TRBD2 (5 bases). CDR3 length: 15 residues. Germline loops: CDR1 SGHRS, CDR2 YFSETQ. The ends were cut back, 0 bases at V and 4 bases at J, with 11 bases in the middle. The CDR3 sequence is CASSLDSATYNEQFF. The CDR3 DNA is TGCGCCAGCAGCTTGGATAGCGCCACTTACAATGAGCAGTTCTTC.

V gene TRBV11-3 combines with J gene TRBJ2-5, with a weak D call TRBD1 (6 bases). The CDR3 sequence is 15 residues long. Germline V CDR1 and CDR2: SGHNT, YENEEA. V was clipped by 4 bases and J by 2 bases, with 14 bases between them. CDR3 nucleotide sequence: TGTGCCAGCAGCTCACTCGACAGGAAGCAAGAGACCCAGTACTTC. Amino acids: CASSSLDRKQETQYF.

This chain uses TRBV7-2 with TRBJ2-3; possibly TRBD2 for D (6 bases). Trimming pared 3 bases from V and 5 bases from J, leaving 9 bases between. From germline, CDR1 is SGHTA and CDR2 FQGNSA. CDR3 size: 13 residues. The CDR3 nucleotides are TGTGCCAGCAGCTTCGGGGACTTAGATACGCAGTATTTT. It specifies CASSFGDLDTQYF.

The gene calls are TRBV11-3 and TRBJ2-1, with TRBD2 matching 9 bases. The CDR3 totals 19 residues. Germline assignment: CDR1 SGHNT and CDR2 YENEEA. J lost 0 bases, V lost 0 bases, and 9 bases had no gene match. CDR3 DNA: TGTGCCAGCAGCTTAGAACGGACTAGCGCTCTCAGCTCCTACAATGAGCAGTTCTTC. This codes for CASSLERTSALSSYNEQFF. Filled out from reference TRBV11-3 and TRBJ2-1, the complete variable domain reads EAGVVQSPRYKIIEKKQPVAFWCNPISGHNTLYWYLQNLGQGPELLIRYENEEAVDDSQLPKDRFSAERLKGVDSTLKIQPAELGDSAVYLCASSLERTSALSSYNEQFFGPGTRLTVL.

The genes are TRBV5-6 and TRBJ1-4, with a weak D call TRBD1 (5 bases). The CDR3 has 15 amino acids. Trimming left V 0 bases short and J 3 bases short, with 9 bases between. CDR1 SGHDT and CDR2 YYEEEE come from the germline V gene. CDR3 residues: CASSLGGAPNEKLFF. The DNA for the CDR3 is TGTGCCAGCAGCTTGGGTGGGGCCCCTAATGAAAAACTGTTTTTT.

V is TRBV4-3 and J is TRBJ2-2; 9 bases map to TRBD2. V was clipped by 4 bases and J by 1 base; unmatched bases: 1. From germline, CDR1 is LGHNA and CDR2 YSLEER. CDR3 size: 15 residues. The chain's CDR3 is CASSRAGGNTGELFF. For the CDR3, the DNA is TGCGCCAGCAGCCGAGCGGGGGGGAACACCGGGGAGCTGTTTTTT.

The rearrangement joins TRBV2 to TRBJ2-3; TRBD2 aligns across 8 bases. Germline CDR1 reads SNHLY; CDR2 reads FYNNEI. The CDR3 extends over 14 amino acids. The J segment lost 2 bases and the V segment lost 8 bases, leaving 6 bases of the junction unmatched. The CDR3 DNA reads TGTGCCAGCGGTAGCGGGGCCAACACAGATACGCAGTATTTT. Protein sequence: CASGSGANTDTQYF.

The chain couples TRBV9 to TRBJ2-1; D remains ambiguous. The V and J ends lost 0 bases and 8 bases respectively, with 18 bases between them. The CDR3 is 16 amino acids. Germline CDR1 reads SGDLS; CDR2 reads YYNGEE. CDR3: CASSVGLVTSRDEQFF. CDR3 nucleotides: TGTGCCAGCAGCGTAGGTCTGGTGACGAGTCGTGATGAGCAGTTCTTC.

This clone was counted a single time. The rearrangement uses TRBV7-2 and TRBJ2-3; D gene unclear. The CDR3 is 16 residues long. V dropped 1 base and J dropped 0 bases, with 11 bases sitting between them. CDR1 is SGHTA and CDR2 is FQGNSA in the germline V gene. This chain's CDR3 is CASSLGGVISTDTQYF. CDR3 bases: TGTGCCAGCAGCTTAGGGGGTGTGATTAGCACAGATACGCAGTATTTT.

This clone was counted once. The V gene is TRBV19, the J gene TRBJ1-2; TRBD1 aligns across 7 bases. J lost 0 bases, V lost 5 bases, and 6 bases had no gene match. This CDR3 contains 15 residues. The germline CDR1 and CDR2 sequences are LNHDA and SQIVND (reference sequence). Written as DNA, the CDR3 is TGTGCCAGTAGTTTCGCGGGACAGACTAACTATGGCTACACCTTC. Residues: CASSFAGQTNYGYTF.

The V gene is TRBV30, the J gene TRBJ1-2; D may be TRBD1 (6 bases). There are 14 residues in the CDR3. Trimming removed 8 bases at V and 3 bases at J, with 19 bases between. In germline, CDR1 is GTSNPN, CDR2 SVGIG (reference sequence). The CDR3 DNA reads TGTGCCGCTGGGGGGCAGCGGCGTGACTATGGCTACACCTTC. Translated, it gives CAAGGQRRDYGYTF.